This TCR beta chain was identified in a study of T cell changes during pregnancy in multiple sclerosis. Sequenced by immunoSEQ multiplex PCR; TCRdb stores in-frame clones only, minus some. This table has 85,000 to 100,000 clones, about 92% appearing once. This CDR3 has 16 amino acids. V was cut by 0 bases and J by 3 bases, with 15 bases left in between. CDR1 and CDR2 from the germline V gene are MGHRA and YSYEKL. Specimen: peripheral blood, collected in the first trimester of pregnancy. The chain has TRBV4-1 and TRBJ2-7, with D perhaps matching TRBD2 (5 bases). This TCR was sampled from a female donor with multiple sclerosis, enrolled in a pregnancy study. The DNA for the CDR3 is TGCGCCAGCAGCCAAGACCCCCGGGAAACCCACTACGAGCAGTACTTC. This codes for CASSQDPRETHYEQYF.